A selection of T cell receptor beta chains follows, all from one sample in a study of shared clonotypes between healthy human individuals. Only in-frame clones appear in the TCRdb table, and some are missing; sequencing was by immunoSEQ multiplex PCR. The profile shows approximately 1.1 million clones, 78% of them singletons. The source material was memory CD4+ T cells from PBMCs. The origin of the receptors is a man in his late teens or twenties in good health. Some clones in this sample may be carry-over from other donors' samples. Each CDR3 is given with its conserved first and last residue. D genes are given only for firm matches. Clone size is given for some rows only: seen once, a few or many times, or a class if the clone is expanded.

D,V,J,size,DNA,CDR3
NA,TRBV5-1,TRBJ2-7,NA,TGCGCCAGCAGCCCGTGGTTCGAGGGCTACGAGCAGTACTTC,CASSPWFEGYEQYF
NA,TRBV7-9,TRBJ1-3,NA,TGTGCCAGCAGCTTCGAAACAGTCGCACTCTCTGGAAACACCATATATTTT,CASSFETVALSGNTIYF
TRBD2,TRBV5-1,TRBJ2-5,few,TGCGCCAGCAGCTTGGGGGTAGCGGGATCCGTGGAGACCCAGTACTTC,CASSLGVAGSVETQYF
TRBD2,TRBV5-1,TRBJ2-5,NA,TGCGCCAGCAGGGCAGTACTAGCGGGAAAGGAGACCCAGTACTTC,CASRAVLAGKETQYF
TRBD2,TRBV5-1,TRBJ2-5,NA,TGCGCCAGCAGCGGTGGGAGGGCCGACGAGACCCAGTACTTC,CASSGGRADETQYF
NA,TRBV5-1,TRBJ2-2,once,TGCGCCAGCAGCTTTGACACTCCGAACACCGGGGAGCTGTTTTTT,CASSFDTPNTGELFF
NA,TRBV19,TRBJ2-5,NA,TGTGCCAGTAGTATGGGTAGGAGAGAGACCCAGTACTTC,CASSMGRRETQYF
NA,TRBV9,TRBJ2-3,NA,TGTGCCAGCAGCCTACTCGGGGGACCGGGCACAGATACGCAGTATTTT,CASSLLGGPGTDTQYF
NA,TRBV30,TRBJ2-7,NA,TGTGCCTGGAGTGGGCGAATAGGGAAGCGAAGCGGGCAGTACTTC,CAWSGRIGKRSGQYF
NA,TRBV25-1,TRBJ2-3,once,TGTGCCAGCAGTGAATTTGGTAGCACAGATACGCAGTATTTT,CASSEFGSTDTQYF
TRBD1,TRBV10-3,TRBJ1-5,few,TGTGCCATCACAGGGGGCCAGCCCCAGCATTTT,CAITGGQPQHF
NA,TRBV4-1,TRBJ2-7,once,TGCGCCAGCAGCCAAGGAGAAGCTAACTACGAGCAGTACTTC,CASSQGEANYEQYF
TRBD2,TRBV5-1,TRBJ2-2,NA,TGCGCCAGCAGCTTGGCAGTAGCGGGGAACACCGGGGAGCTGTTTTTT,CASSLAVAGNTGELFF
NA,TRBV2,TRBJ2-7,NA,TGTGCCAGCAGTGAGGAGGACCCCGTTCTCATCAAGCAGTACTTC,CASSEEDPVLIKQYF
NA,TRBV29-1,TRBJ2-5,NA,TGCAGCGTTATGGGGTTGCAAGAGACCCAGTACTTC,CSVMGLQETQYF
NA,TRBV9,TRBJ2-1,NA,TGTGCCAGCAACCTCCCCTGGCGGGACAATGAGCAGTTCTTC,CASNLPWRDNEQFF
NA,TRBV18,TRBJ1-5,NA,TGTGCCAGCTCACCAGGGCCCCCGCGGGGCAATCAGCCCCAGCATTTT,CASSPGPPRGNQPQHF
NA,TRBV5-1,TRBJ1-1,few,TGCGCCAGCAGCCGGGCAGGATCGGCCACTGAAGCTTTCTTT,CASSRAGSATEAFF
TRBD1,TRBV19,TRBJ2-4,NA,TGTGCCAGTAGTATTGGAGGCAGGGGGAACATTCAGTACTTC,CASSIGGRGNIQYF
TRBD2,TRBV6-5,TRBJ2-1,NA,TGTGCCAGCAGTTACTCGACGACGGGAGGGTCGGGTGAGCAGTTCTTC,CASSYSTTGGSGEQFF
NA,TRBV10-3,TRBJ2-7,NA,TGTGCCATCAGCGCCGGGATACCAACCTACGAGCAGTACTTC,CAISAGIPTYEQYF
TRBD2,TRBV19,TRBJ2-5,once,TGTGCCAGTAGTCCCCGGACTAGCCCAGAAGAGACCCAGTACTTC,CASSPRTSPEETQYF
NA,TRBV28,TRBJ2-7,NA,TGTGCCAGCAGTTCACAGGACTACGAGCAGTACTTC,CASSSQDYEQYF
TRBD2,TRBV5-6,TRBJ2-7,NA,TGTGCCAGCGGGCTAGCGGGAGTAGGGTCCTACGAGCAGTACTTC,CASGLAGVGSYEQYF
NA,TRBV7-8,TRBJ2-1,NA,TGTGCCAGCAGCTTAGTTCCAGAGGCCTACAATGAGCAGTTCTTC,CASSLVPEAYNEQFF
NA,TRBV7-3,TRBJ2-4,NA,TGTGCCAGCAGCTTCACGTCGGAAAACATTCAGTACTTC,CASSFTSENIQYF
TRBD2,TRBV30,TRBJ2-3,NA,TGTGCCTGGAGCCTAGCGGGAGGTCACGATACGCAGTATTTT,CAWSLAGGHDTQYF
TRBD1,TRBV19,TRBJ1-2,once,TGTGCCAGTAGTTCCGGGACAGCCGGTGGCTACACCTTC,CASSSGTAGGYTF
NA,TRBV5-1,TRBJ1-6,NA,TGCGCCAGCAGCTTGGGCACTACCGGGGCACCCCTCCACTTT,CASSLGTTGAPLHF